This T cell receptor (beta chain) was sequenced for a study of PD-1 blockade in classical Hodgkin lymphoma. Study-wide results and limits: Newly diagnosed patients were said to have less baseline TCR diversity than healthy donors did. The origin of the repertoire differences remains undefined, with disease activity or prior therapy as possible causes.

Following autologous stem cell transplantation, relapse occurred in every patient, and exposure to brentuximab vedotin varied. The CDR3 runs 15 residues. The germline V gene encodes CDR1 KGHSH and CDR2 LQKENI. V lost 3 bases, J lost 1 base, and 11 bases lay in between. TCRdb keeps only in-frame clones here, not all; method: immunoSEQ multiplex PCR. The table includes 55,000 to 60,000 clones, around 93% detected once. As regards this clone: The antigen remains undetermined.

This sample comprised peripheral blood mononuclear cells (PBMCs), obtained before the second cycle of nivolumab. The TCR was taken from a human donor with classical Hodgkin lymphoma. The J gene is TRBJ2-3, the V gene TRBV18; D might be TRBD2 (5 bases). CDR3 sequence: CASSPEGSGTDTQYF. DNA of the CDR3: TGTGCCAGCTCACCCGAGGGTTCTGGCACAGATACGCAGTATTTT.